A single sample is the source of the 3 T cell receptor beta chains below, sequenced in a study of T-cell memory formation after mild COVID-19 (dated by TCRdb to the early 2020s). Library generation was performed with 5' RACE. The sequencer was an Illumina NovaSeq 6000. TCRdb applied fastp at Q25 and MiXCR to the public reads, then kept only in-frame beta chains. Every distinct CDR3 protein forms one entry, paired with its most common genes and DNA. Here the sample has some 300,000 distinct CDR3 sequences; under 25% occur a single time. The ten largest account for around 20% of the sample. Sequencing was carried out using PBMCs or a T cell subset sorted from them (not recorded which). The receptors here all came from a man between 18 and 29 years old who had mild COVID-19 (a few samples of this study predate the infection). The sample titles of this study are shuffled in the database, so cell type and time point are left out; the donor was told from shared clones.

The chain couples TRBV12-3 or TRBV12-4 to TRBJ1-5; TRBD1 matches 7 bases. This CDR3 is 16 amino acids long. The V gene end was trimmed by 5 bases and the J gene end by 4 bases; junction bases not matched to a gene: 11. The CDR3 nucleotides are TGTGCCAGCAGTCCTCAGGGAGGGGGCGCGAATCAGCCCCAGCATTTT. It specifies CASSPQGGGANQPQHF.

This sequence joins TRBV27 and TRBJ2-6, with D perhaps given as TRBD1 or TRBD2 (5 bases each). Germline CDR1 MNHEY, CDR2 SMNVEV (reference sequence). The CDR3 spans 16 residues. V was pared by 6 bases and J by 9 bases, with 21 bases between. DNA of the CDR3: TGTGCCAGCAGCAGGGACGGGCACCTAAGGATCAACGTCCTGACTTTC. Encoded protein: CASSRDGHLRINVLTF.

A word on this clonotype: The DNA is omitted, as the CDR3 cannot be located on it reliably, and the CDR3 follows TCRdb's listing. The V and J genes are TRBV6-5 and TRBJ2-1; TRBD1 is taken as the D call from the table, unchecked against the DNA. The CDR3 sequence runs 12 residues, both termini included. Germline V gives CDR1 MNHEY, CDR2 SVGAGI. This CDR3 reads CATVAWGEGAIF.